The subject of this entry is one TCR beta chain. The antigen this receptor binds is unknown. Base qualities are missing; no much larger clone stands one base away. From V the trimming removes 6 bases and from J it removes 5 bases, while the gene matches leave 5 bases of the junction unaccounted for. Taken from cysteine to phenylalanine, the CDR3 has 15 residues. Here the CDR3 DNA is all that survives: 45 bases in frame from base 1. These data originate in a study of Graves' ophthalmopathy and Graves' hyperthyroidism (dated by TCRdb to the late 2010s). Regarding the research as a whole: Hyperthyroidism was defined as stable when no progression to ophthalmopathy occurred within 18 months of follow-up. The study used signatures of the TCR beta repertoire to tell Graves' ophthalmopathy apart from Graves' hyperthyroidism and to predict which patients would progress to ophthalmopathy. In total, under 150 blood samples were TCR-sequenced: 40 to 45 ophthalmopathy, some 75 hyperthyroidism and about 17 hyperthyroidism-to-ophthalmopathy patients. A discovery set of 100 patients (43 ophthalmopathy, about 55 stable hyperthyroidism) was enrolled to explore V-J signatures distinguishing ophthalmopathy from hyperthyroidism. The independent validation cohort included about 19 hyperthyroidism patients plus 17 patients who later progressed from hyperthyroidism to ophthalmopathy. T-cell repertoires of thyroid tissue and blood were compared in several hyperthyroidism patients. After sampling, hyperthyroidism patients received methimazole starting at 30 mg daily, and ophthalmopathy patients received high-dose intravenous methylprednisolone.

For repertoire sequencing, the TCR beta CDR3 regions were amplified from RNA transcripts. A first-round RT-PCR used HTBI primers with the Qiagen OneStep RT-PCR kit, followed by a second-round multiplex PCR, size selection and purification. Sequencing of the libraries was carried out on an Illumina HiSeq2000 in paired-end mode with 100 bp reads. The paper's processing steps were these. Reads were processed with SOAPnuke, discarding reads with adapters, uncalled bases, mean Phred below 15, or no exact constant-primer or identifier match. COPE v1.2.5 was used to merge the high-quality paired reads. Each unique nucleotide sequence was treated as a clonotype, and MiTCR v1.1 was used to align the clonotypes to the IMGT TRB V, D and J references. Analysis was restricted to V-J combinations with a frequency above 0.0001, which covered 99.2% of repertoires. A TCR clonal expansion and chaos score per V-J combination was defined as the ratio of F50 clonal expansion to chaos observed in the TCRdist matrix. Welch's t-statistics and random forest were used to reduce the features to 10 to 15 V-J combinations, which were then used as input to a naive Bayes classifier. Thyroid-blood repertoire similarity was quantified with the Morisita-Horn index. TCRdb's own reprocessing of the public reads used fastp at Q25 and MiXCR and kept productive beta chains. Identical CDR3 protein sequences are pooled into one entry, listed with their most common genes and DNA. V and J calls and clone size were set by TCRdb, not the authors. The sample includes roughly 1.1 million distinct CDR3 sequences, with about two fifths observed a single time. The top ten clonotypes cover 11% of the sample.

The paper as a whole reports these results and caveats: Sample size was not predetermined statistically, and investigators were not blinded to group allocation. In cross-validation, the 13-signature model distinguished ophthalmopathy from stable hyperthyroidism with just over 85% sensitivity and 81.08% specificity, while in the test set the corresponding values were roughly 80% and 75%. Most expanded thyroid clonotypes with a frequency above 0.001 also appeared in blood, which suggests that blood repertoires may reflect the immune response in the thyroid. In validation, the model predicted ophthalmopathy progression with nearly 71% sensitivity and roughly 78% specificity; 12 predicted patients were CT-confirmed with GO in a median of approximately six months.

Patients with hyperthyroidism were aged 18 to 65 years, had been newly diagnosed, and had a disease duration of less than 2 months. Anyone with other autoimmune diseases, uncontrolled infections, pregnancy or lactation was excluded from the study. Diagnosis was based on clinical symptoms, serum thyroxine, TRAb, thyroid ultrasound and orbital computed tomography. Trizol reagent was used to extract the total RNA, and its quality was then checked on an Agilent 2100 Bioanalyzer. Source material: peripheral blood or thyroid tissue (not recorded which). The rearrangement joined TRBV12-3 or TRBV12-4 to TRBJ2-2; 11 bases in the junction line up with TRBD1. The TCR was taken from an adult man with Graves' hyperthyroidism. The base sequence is TGTGCCAGCAGACAGGACAGGGGGCGGACCGGGGAGCTGTTTTTT. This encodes CASRQDRGRTGELFF.